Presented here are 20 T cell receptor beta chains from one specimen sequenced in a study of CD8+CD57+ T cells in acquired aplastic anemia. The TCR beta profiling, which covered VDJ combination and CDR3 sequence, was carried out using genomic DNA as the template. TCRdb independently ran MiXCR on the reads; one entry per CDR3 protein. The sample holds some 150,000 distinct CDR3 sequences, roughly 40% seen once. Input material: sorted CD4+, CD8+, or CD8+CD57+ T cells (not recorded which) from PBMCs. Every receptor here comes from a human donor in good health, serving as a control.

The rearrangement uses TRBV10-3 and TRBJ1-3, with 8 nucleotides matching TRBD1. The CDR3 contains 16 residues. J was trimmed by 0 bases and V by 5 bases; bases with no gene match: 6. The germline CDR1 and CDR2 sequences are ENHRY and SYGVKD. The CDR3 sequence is CAISKTGGNSGNTIYF. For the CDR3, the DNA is TGTGCCATCAGTAAAACAGGGGGTAACTCTGGAAACACCATATATTTT.

The CDR3 loop is CASSQGPGSNYGYTF. The CDR3, as DNA: TGCGCCAGCAGCCAGGGACCGGGCTCTAACTATGGCTACACCTTC. The chain employs TRBV5-1 and TRBJ1-2; tentatively, D is TRBD1 (5 bases). In germline, CDR1 is SGHRS, CDR2 YFSETQ. Trimming took 4 bases from V and 0 from J, leaving 13 bases between them. The length of the CDR3 is 15 residues.

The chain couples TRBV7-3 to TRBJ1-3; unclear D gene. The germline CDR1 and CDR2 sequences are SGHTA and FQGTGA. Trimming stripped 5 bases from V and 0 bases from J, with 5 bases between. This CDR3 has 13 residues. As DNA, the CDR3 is TGTGCCAGCAGCGTCAGCTCTGGAAACACCATATATTTT. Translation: CASSVSSGNTIYF.

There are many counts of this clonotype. The CDR3 sequence: CASSLLDEQFF. In nucleotides, the CDR3 is TGCGCCAGCAGCTTGTTGGATGAGCAGTTCTTC. The rearrangement links TRBV5-1 to TRBJ2-1; the D is unclear. The CDR3 has 11 residues. Germline CDR1 is SGHRS and CDR2 is YFSETQ. V lost 1 base to trimming and J lost 8 bases, with 4 bases between them.

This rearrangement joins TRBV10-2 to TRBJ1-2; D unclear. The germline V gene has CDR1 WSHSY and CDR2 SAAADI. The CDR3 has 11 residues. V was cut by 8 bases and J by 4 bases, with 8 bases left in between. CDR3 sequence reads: CASRLGYGYTF. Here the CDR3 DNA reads TGCGCCAGCCGACTGGGCTATGGCTACACCTTC.

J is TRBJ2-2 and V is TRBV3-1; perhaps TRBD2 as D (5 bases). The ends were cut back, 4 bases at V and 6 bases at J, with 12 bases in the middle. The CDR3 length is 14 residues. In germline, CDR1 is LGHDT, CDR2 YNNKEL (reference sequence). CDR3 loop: CASSLGSGPGELFF. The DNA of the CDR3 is TGTGCCAGCAGCCTAGGGAGTGGCCCCGGGGAGCTGTTTTTT.

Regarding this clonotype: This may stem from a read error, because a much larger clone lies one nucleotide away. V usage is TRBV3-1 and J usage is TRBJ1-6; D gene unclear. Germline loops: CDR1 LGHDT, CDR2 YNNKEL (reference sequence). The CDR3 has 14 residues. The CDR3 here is CANSQGRFNSPLHF. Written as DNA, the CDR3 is TGTGCCAACAGCCAAGGACGGTTTAATTCACCCCTCCACTTT.

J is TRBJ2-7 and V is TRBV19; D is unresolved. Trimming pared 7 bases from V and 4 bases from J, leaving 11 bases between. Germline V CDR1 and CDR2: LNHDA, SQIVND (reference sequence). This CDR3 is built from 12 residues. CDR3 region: CASTSDGYEQYF. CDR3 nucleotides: TGTGCCAGTACCTCGGACGGGTACGAGCAGTACTTC.

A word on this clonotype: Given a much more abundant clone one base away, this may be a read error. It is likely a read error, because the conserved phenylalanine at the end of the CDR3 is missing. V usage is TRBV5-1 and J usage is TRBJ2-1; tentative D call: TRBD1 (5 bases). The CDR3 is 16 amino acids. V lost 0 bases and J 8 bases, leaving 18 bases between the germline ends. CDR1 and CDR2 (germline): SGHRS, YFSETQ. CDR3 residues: CASSLDFSPRADEQFL. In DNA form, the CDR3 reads TGCGCCAGCAGCTTGGATTTCAGCCCCAGGGCGGATGAGCAGTTCCTC.

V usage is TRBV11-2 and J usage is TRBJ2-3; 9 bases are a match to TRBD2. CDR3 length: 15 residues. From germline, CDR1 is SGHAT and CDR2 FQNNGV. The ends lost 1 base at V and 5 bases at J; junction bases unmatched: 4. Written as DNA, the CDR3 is TGTGCCAGCAGCTTAGGGTTGACTAGCGGAGATACGCAGTATTTT. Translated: CASSLGLTSGDTQYF.

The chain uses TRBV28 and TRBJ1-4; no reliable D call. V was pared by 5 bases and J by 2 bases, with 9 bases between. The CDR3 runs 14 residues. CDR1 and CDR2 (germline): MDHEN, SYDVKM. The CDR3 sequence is CASSPRATNEKLFF. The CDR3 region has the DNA TGTGCCAGCAGTCCGAGGGCGACTAATGAAAAACTGTTTTTT.

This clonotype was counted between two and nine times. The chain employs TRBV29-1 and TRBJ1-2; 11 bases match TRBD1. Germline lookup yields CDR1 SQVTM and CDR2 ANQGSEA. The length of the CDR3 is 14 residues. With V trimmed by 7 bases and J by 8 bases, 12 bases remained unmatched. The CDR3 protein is CSAGGLGQGEGYTF. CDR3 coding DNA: TGCAGCGCCGGAGGCTTGGGACAGGGGGAAGGCTACACCTTC.

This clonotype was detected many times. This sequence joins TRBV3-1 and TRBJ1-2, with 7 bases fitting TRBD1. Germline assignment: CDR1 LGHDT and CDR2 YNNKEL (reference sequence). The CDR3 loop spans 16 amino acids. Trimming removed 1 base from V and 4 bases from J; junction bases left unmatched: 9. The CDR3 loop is CASSQGGTGAGYGYTF. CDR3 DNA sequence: TGTGCCAGCAGCCAAGGGGGTACAGGGGCGGGCTATGGCTACACCTTC.

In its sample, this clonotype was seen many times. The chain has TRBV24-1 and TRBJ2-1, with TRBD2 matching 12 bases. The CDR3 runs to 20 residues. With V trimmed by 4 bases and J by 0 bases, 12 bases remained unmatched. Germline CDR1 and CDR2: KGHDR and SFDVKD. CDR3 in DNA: TGTGCCACCAGTGACCCGACTAGCGGGGGAGACTCAAGCTCCTACAATGAGCAGTTCTTC. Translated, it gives CATSDPTSGGDSSSYNEQFF.

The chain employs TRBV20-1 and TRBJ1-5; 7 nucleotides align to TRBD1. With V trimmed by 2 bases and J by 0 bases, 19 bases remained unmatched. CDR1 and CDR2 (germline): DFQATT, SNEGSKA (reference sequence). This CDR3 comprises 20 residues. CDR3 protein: CSARSLGGAGGTDSNQPQHF. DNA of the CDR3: TGCAGTGCTAGATCTTTGGGTGGGGCTGGAGGGACAGATAGCAATCAGCCCCAGCATTTT.

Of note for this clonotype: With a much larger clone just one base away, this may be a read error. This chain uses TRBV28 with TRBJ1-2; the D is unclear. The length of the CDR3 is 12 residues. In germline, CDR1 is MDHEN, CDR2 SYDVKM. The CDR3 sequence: CASNTAPYGCTF. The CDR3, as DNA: TGTGCCAGCAATACGGCGCCCTATGGCTGCACCTTC.

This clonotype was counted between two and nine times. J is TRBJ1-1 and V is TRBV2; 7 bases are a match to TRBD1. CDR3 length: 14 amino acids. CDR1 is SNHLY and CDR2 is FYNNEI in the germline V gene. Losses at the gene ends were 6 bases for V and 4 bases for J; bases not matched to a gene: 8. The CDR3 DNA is TGTGCCAGCAGCCAAAGGGGGCTGTTCACTGAAGCTTTCTTT. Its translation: CASSQRGLFTEAFF.

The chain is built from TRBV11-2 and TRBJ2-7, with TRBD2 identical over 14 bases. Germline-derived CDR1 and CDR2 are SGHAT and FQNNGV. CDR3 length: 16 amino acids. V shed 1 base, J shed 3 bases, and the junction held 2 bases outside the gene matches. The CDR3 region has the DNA TGTGCCAGCAGCTTAGGGGGGACTAGCGGGGGCTACGAGCAGTACTTC. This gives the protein CASSLGGTSGGYEQYF.

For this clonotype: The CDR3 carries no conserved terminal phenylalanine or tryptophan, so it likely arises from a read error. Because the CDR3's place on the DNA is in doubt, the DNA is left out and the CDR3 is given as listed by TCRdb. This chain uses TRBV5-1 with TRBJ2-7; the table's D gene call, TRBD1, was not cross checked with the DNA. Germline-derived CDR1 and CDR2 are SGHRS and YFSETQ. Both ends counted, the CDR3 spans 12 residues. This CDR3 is CAGSDPQGAPYS.

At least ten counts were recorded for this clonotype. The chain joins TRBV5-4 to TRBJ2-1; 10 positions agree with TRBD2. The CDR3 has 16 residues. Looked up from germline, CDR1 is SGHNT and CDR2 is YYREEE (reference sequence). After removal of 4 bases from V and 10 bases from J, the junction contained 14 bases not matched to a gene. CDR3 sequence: CASSRPSGGNWGEQFF. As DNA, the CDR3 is TGTGCCAGCAGCCGGCCTAGCGGGGGCAATTGGGGGGAGCAGTTCTTC.